Below are 25 T cell receptor beta chains sequenced from a single sample in a study of T cell responses to AZD1222 COVID-19 vaccine listed by TCRdb under 2021. Read against the paper, the sample's time point label means: baseline before first vaccination. The method behind the library was the immunoSEQ multiplex PCR assay. Entries here come from immuneACCESS through TCRdb and include only in-frame sequences with V and J called. Some clones fail to appear in such tables; in the studies checked, an unresolved V gene covers under half of the shortfall, and the cause of the remainder is unknown. The sample profile shows about 68,000 clones; 80% to 90% of them were found once. The ten largest clones represent about 2.5% of the sample. Sequencing was performed on peripheral blood, taken on day 0 of AZD1222 vaccination. The source of these receptors is an adult in good health.

The V and J genes are TRBV24-1 and TRBJ1-2; a weak D match, TRBD1 (6 bases). Germline V gene lookup returns CDR1 KGHDR and CDR2 SFDVKD. There are 13 residues in the CDR3. Trimming took off 3 bases at V and 4 bases at J, with 8 bases between the two ends. Here the CDR3 reads CATSDGDIYGYTF. CDR3 nucleotide sequence: TGTGCCACCAGTGATGGGGACATCTATGGCTACACCTTC.

The chain is built from TRBV11-3 and TRBJ2-1, with 8 nucleotides matching TRBD2. Trimming took 1 base from V and 7 from J; bases not matched to a gene: 6. The germline gives CDR1 SGHNT, CDR2 YENEEA. There are 15 residues in the CDR3. CDR3 residues: CASSLGGTRGNEQFF. The CDR3 coding sequence is TGTGCCAGCAGCTTAGGGGGGACTAGGGGGAATGAGCAGTTCTTC.

The V and J genes are TRBV6-5 and TRBJ2-1, with D perhaps TRBD1 or TRBD2 (5 bases each). CDR3 size: 15 residues. The germline V and J ends were trimmed by 7 bases and 3 bases, with 16 bases remaining between them. Germline lookup yields CDR1 MNHEY and CDR2 SVGAGI. CDR3: CASTWGLGGYNEQFF. DNA for the CDR3: TGTGCCAGCACTTGGGGCCTCGGAGGCTACAATGAGCAGTTCTTC.

The rearrangement uses TRBV18 and TRBJ1-2; D ambiguous. The ends were cut back, 3 bases at V and 4 bases at J, with 12 bases in the middle. Germline-derived CDR1 and CDR2 are KGHSH and LQKENI. The length of the CDR3 is 14 residues. The DNA for the CDR3 is TGTGCCAGCTCACCTACCGAGAGTAGCTATGGCTACACCTTC. Its protein is CASSPTESSYGYTF. Looking up the rest from reference TRBV18 and TRBJ1-2 gives the full variable domain: NAGVMQNPRHLVRRRGQEARLRCSPMKGHSHVYWYRQLPEEGLKFMVYLQKENIIDESGMPKERFSAEFPKEGPSILRIQQVVRGDSAAYFCASSPTESSYGYTFGSGTRLTVV.

The chain is built from TRBV3-1 (or the pseudogene TRBV3-2) and TRBJ1-5; TRBD1 matches at 7 bases. CDR1 is LGHDT and CDR2 is YNNKEL in the germline V gene (reference sequence). This CDR3 is built from 18 residues. The V segment lost 2 bases and the J segment 9 bases; nucleotides outside the gene matches: 19. CDR3 loop: CASSQSLSDGTENWPQHF. DNA of the CDR3: TGTGCCAGCAGCCAAAGTTTATCTGATGGGACAGAGAATTGGCCCCAGCATTTT.

This rearrangement joins TRBV19 to TRBJ2-7; maybe TRBD2 (5 bases). CDR1 and CDR2 (germline): LNHDA, SQIVND (reference sequence). The CDR3 sequence is 14 residues long. The V end lost 1 base, the J end lost 3 bases, and 10 bases lay between the germline ends. The CDR3 DNA reads as TGTGCCAGTAGTATAGCGGAGAGGGACTACGAGCAGTACTTC. Residues: CASSIAERDYEQYF.

Points on this clone: Other nucleotide sequences from this sample produce the same CDR3. The chain couples TRBV7-2 to TRBJ1-5; D is ambiguous. The CDR3 runs to 13 residues. The germline V and J ends were trimmed by 3 bases and 0 bases, with 3 bases remaining between them. Germline values: CDR1 SGHTA, CDR2 FQGNSA. The CDR3 loop reads CASSFNSNQPQHF. The CDR3 DNA follows: TGTGCCAGCAGCTTTAATAGCAATCAGCCCCAGCATTTT.

CDR3 sequence reads: CASSIGGSGGNQPQHF. The CDR3 nucleotides read TGTGCCAGTAGTATCGGGGGATCGGGAGGCAATCAGCCCCAGCATTTT. J is TRBJ1-5 and V is TRBV19; tentative D call: TRBD1 (5 bases). The germline gives CDR1 LNHDA, CDR2 SQIVND (reference sequence). Trimming took 3 bases from V and 2 from J, leaving 14 bases between them. This CDR3 is built from 16 residues.

The chain carries TRBV27 and TRBJ2-1, with D possibly TRBD1 on 6 matching bases. The V end was cut by 3 bases, the J end by 4 bases, with 13 bases between. Per germline, CDR1 MNHEY and CDR2 SMNVEV (reference sequence). This CDR3 region has 15 residues. CDR3: CASSFPGARYNEQFF. Written as DNA, the CDR3 is TGTGCCAGCAGTTTCCCAGGGGCCCGATACAATGAGCAGTTCTTC.

This clone was seen a few times. V usage is TRBV30 and J usage is TRBJ1-3; possibly TRBD1 for D (6 bases). Germline lookup yields CDR1 GTSNPN and CDR2 SVGIG (reference sequence). With 2 bases removed from V and 1 base from J, the gap between germline ends came to 15 bases. The length of the CDR3 is 16 residues. The CDR3 DNA follows: TGTGCCTGGAGTCCGCGGACAGCGAGGTCTGGAAACACCATATATTTT. This translates into CAWSPRTARSGNTIYF.

The gene calls are TRBV28 and TRBJ1-1; D perhaps matches TRBD1 (6 bases). The CDR3 is 16 residues long. Trimming took off 6 bases at V and 4 bases at J, with 21 bases between the two ends. Germline lookup yields CDR1 MDHEN and CDR2 SYDVKM. The CDR3 loop is CASRAKGGEVGTEAFF. The CDR3 region has the DNA TGTGCCAGCAGGGCGAAGGGGGGGGAGGTAGGCACTGAAGCTTTCTTT. Full variable domain (rest looked up from reference TRBV28 and TRBJ1-1): DVKVTQSSRYLVKRTGEKVFLECVQDMDHENMFWYRQDPGLGLRLIYFSYDVKMKEKGDIPEGYSVSREKKERFSLILESASTNQTSMYLCASRAKGGEVGTEAFFGQGTRLTVV.

In its sample, this clone was seen a few times. The genes are TRBV11-2 and TRBJ2-1, with D unclear. Trimming stripped 3 bases from V and 8 bases from J, with 17 bases between. CDR3 length: 15 residues. In germline, CDR1 is SGHAT, CDR2 FQNNGV. CDR3 loop: CASSFRRSLMDEQFF. DNA of the CDR3: TGTGCCAGCAGCTTTCGTAGATCCCTGATGGATGAGCAGTTCTTC. The full variable domain, rest sourced from reference TRBV11-2 and TRBJ2-1, is EAGVAQSPRYKIIEKRQSVAFWCNPISGHATLYWYQQILGQGPKLLIQFQNNGVVDDSQLPKDRFSAERLKGVDSTLKIQPAKLEDSAVYLCASSFRRSLMDEQFFGPGTRLTVL.

This clone was detected once. This rearrangement joins TRBV4-1 to TRBJ2-5; 9 bases match TRBD2. Germline lookup yields CDR1 MGHRA and CDR2 YSYEKL. This CDR3 is built from 14 residues. With 4 bases clipped from V and 2 bases from J, the junction kept 2 bases outside the gene matches. For the CDR3, the DNA is TGCGCCAGCAGCCGCGGGAGGGGACAAGAGACCCAGTACTTC. It is translated as CASSRGRGQETQYF.

The chain links TRBV10-3 to TRBJ2-1, with D possibly matching TRBD2 (6 bases). V dropped 4 bases and J dropped 9 bases, with 13 bases sitting between them. The CDR3 length is 13 residues. Germline assignment: CDR1 ENHRY and CDR2 SYGVKD. CDR3 in DNA: TGTGCCATCAGTGGGGACCCGGAGGGTGAGCAGTTCTTC. Amino acid sequence: CAISGDPEGEQFF.

The chain recombines TRBV6-6 with TRBJ2-1, with D hard to call. The V gene's germline CDR1 is MNHNY and CDR2 SVGAGI (reference sequence). The V end lost 0 bases, the J end lost 6 bases, and 9 bases lay between the germline ends. The CDR3 totals 14 residues. DNA of the CDR3: TGTGCCAGCAGTTACTCGCGTTCCGGCAATGAGCAGTTCTTC. It is translated as CASSYSRSGNEQFF.

This chain connects TRBV4-2 to TRBJ2-2; D not resolved. The V end lost 0 bases, the J end lost 4 bases, and 9 bases lay between the germline ends. The CDR3 has 15 amino acids. In germline, CDR1 is LGHNA, CDR2 YNFKEQ. The DNA of the CDR3 is TGTGCCAGCAGCCAAGATCAGCTCGGCACCGGGGAGCTGTTTTTT. This sequence encodes CASSQDQLGTGELFF.

This chain links TRBV9 with TRBJ1-6; D not resolved. Germline CDR1 SGDLS, CDR2 YYNGEE. The CDR3 extends over 15 amino acids. The V gene lost 4 bases and the J gene lost 6 bases, with 14 bases spanning the gap. CDR3 in DNA: TGTGCCAGCAGCAGAATTTCTAGGGCTAATTCACCCCTCCACTTT. Translated, it gives CASSRISRANSPLHF. The complete variable domain, with remaining parts taken from reference TRBV9 and TRBJ1-6, reads DSGVTQTPKHLITATGQRVTLRCSPRSGDLSVYWYQQSLDQGLQFLIQYYNGEERAKGNILERFSAQQFPDLHSELNLSSLELGDSALYFCASSRISRANSPLHFGNGTRLTVT.

The rearrangement joins TRBV19 to TRBJ1-1; D not certain. Trimming removed 3 bases from V and 0 bases from J, with 14 bases in between. The V gene's germline CDR1 is LNHDA and CDR2 SQIVND (reference sequence). This CDR3 has 16 residues. The CDR3 is CASSMRDYRMNTEAFF. CDR3 coding DNA: TGTGCCAGTAGTATGAGGGATTATCGCATGAACACTGAAGCTTTCTTT. Together with reference TRBV19 and TRBJ1-1, the CDR3 gives the full variable domain: DGGITQSPKYLFRKEGQNVTLSCEQNLNHDAMYWYRQDPGQGLRLIYYSQIVNDFQKGDIAEGYSVSREKKESFPLTVTSAQKNPTAFYLCASSMRDYRMNTEAFFGQGTRLTVV.

This clone appeared once. V is TRBV28 and J is TRBJ1-2; D remains unclear. Germline V CDR1 and CDR2: MDHEN, SYDVKM. This CDR3 comprises 13 residues. Deletions cut 3 bases from V and 5 bases from J, with 10 bases between. The CDR3 here is CASSLPSLYGYTF. CDR3 DNA sequence: TGTGCCAGCAGTTTGCCTTCTCTATATGGCTACACCTTC.

The rearrangement uses TRBV29-1 and TRBJ2-3; no clear D. The CDR3 has 12 amino acids. Trimming took off 4 bases at V and 2 bases at J, with 7 bases between the two ends. Germline-derived CDR1 and CDR2 are SQVTM and ANQGSEA. The CDR3: CSVVSFTDTQYF. DNA for the CDR3: TGCAGCGTTGTAAGTTTCACAGATACGCAGTATTTT.

This chain uses TRBV10-3 with TRBJ2-2; D is uncertain. The V and J ends lost 3 bases and 5 bases respectively, with 10 bases between them. The CDR3 sequence is 14 residues long. CDR1 and CDR2 (germline): ENHRY, SYGVKD. CDR3 sequence: CAISELKQTGELFF. The CDR3 DNA sequence: TGTGCCATCAGTGAATTAAAACAGACCGGGGAGCTGTTTTTT.

The gene calls are TRBV24-1 and TRBJ2-5; a weak D match, TRBD2 (6 bases). V lost 4 bases and J 4 bases, leaving 12 bases between the germline ends. CDR1 KGHDR and CDR2 SFDVKD come from the germline V gene. This CDR3 contains 14 residues. CDR3 nucleotides: TGTGCCACCAGTGAAACGGGGGTGGCAGAGACCCAGTACTTC. This encodes CATSETGVAETQYF.

This chain connects TRBV4-1 to TRBJ2-7; D is unresolved. Germline CDR1 and CDR2: MGHRA and YSYEKL. Trimming stripped 1 base from V and 0 bases from J, with 16 bases between. The CDR3 length is 17 residues. This CDR3 reads CASSQAAGLPVSYEQYF. The CDR3 coding sequence is TGCGCCAGCAGCCAAGCCGCAGGCCTCCCAGTCTCCTACGAGCAGTACTTC.

The V gene is TRBV7-2, the J gene TRBJ1-2; possibly TRBD1 for D (5 bases). Germline CDR1 and CDR2: SGHTA and FQGNSA. The V end was cut by 3 bases, the J end by 2 bases, with 10 bases between. The CDR3 runs 14 residues. The CDR3 sequence: CASSFRVGNYGYTF. In DNA, the CDR3 is TGTGCCAGCAGCTTCAGGGTAGGGAACTATGGCTACACCTTC.

The V and J genes are TRBV7-9 and TRBJ2-2, with D uncertain. Trimming removed 5 bases at V and 5 bases at J, with 12 bases between. The CDR3 extends over 14 amino acids. CDR1 is SEHNR and CDR2 is FQNEAQ in the germline V gene (reference sequence). CDR3 nucleotide sequence: TGTGCCAGCAGCGTTGACTCTGTGACCGGGGAGCTGTTTTTT. This codes for CASSVDSVTGELFF. The full variable domain, completed using reference TRBV7-9 and TRBJ2-2, is DTGVSQNPRHKITKRGQNVTFRCDPISEHNRLYWYRQTLGQGPEFLTYFQNEAQLEKSRLLSDRFSAERPKGSFSTLEIQRTEQGDSAMYLCASSVDSVTGELFFGEGSRLTVL.